This TCR beta chain is from a study of beta chain features in type 1 diabetes. General study results and limits: When VDJ junctions were examined, type 1 diabetes patients showed fewer insertions and more deletions. Moderate yet significant TCRB CDR3 shortening was seen in Type 1 diabetes patients in all four CD4+ subsets.

TCRB transcripts that were expressed got sequenced, as all of the isolated RNA had been reverse transcribed. This table comes from immunoSEQ multiplex PCR, and its TCRdb copy is limited to in-frame clones, with some not included. The data hold 150,000 to 200,000 clones, with roughly 60% observed a single time. The CDR3 totals 16 residues. Germline CDR1 reads MGHRA; CDR2 reads YSYEKL. Trimming removed 4 bases at V and 5 bases at J, with 18 bases between. For this clone: No antigen is known for it.

The sequence was obtained from a man aged 30 to 45 with type 1 diabetes. Sequenced: naive CD4+ T cells from blood. This rearrangement joins TRBV4-1 to TRBJ1-5, with TRBD1 as a possible D gene (5 bases). The chain's CDR3 is CASSRTRVGADQPQHF. The DNA of the CDR3 is TGCGCCAGCAGCCGGACAAGGGTAGGGGCTGATCAGCCCCAGCATTTT.